This TCR beta chain was sequenced for a study of T-cell memory formation after mild COVID-19. Study background: TCR clusters were largely donor specific. Study conclusions and caveats: A balance of CD4 and CD8 characterized clones contracting day 15 to 85, whereas later expanders leaned CD4+.

This clonotype was observed a handful of times. Antigen: not known. TCR alpha and TCR beta cDNA libraries carrying sample barcodes and UMIs came from 5'RACE with constant-segment primers. TCRdb called the 5' RACE reads again in MiXCR, with one record for every CDR3 protein. There are over 95,000 distinct CDR3 sequences in the sample; over 20% occur only once, and around 41% lies in the top ten. In germline, CDR1 is SGHTA, CDR2 FQGNSA. This CDR3 contains 15 residues. Between the trimmed V and J ends, which lost 1 base and 2 bases, there was a span of 10 bases. The sequenced sample was PBMCs or a T cell subset sorted from them (not recorded which). The clonotype comes from a man aged 18 to 29 who had mild COVID-19 (a few samples of this study predate the infection). Cell type and time point are not known. The rearrangement links TRBV7-2 to TRBJ2-3; no reliable D call. CDR3 loop: CASSLGALYTDTQYF. The CDR3 DNA sequence: TGTGCCAGCAGCTTAGGGGCGCTTTACACAGATACGCAGTATTTT.